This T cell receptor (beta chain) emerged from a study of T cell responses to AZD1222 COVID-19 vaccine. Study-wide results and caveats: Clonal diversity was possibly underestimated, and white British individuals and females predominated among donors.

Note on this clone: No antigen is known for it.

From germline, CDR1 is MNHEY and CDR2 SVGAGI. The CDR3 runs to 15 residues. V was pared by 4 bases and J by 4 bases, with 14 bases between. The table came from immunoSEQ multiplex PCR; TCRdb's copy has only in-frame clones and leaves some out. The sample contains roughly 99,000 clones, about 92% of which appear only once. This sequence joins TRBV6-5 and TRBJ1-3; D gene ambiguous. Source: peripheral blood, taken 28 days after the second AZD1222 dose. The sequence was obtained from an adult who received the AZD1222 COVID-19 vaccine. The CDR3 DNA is TGTGCCAGCAGTTTACTGCCGGGTTTGGGAAACACCATATATTTT. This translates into CASSLLPGLGNTIYF.